This section outlines one T cell receptor beta chain sequence together with its context. Other nucleotide sequences in the sample specify the same CDR3. The source of the sample is a study of blood T cell repertoires in COVID-19. Study-level background: Samples taken during acute and convalescent COVID-19 were collected in the United States, Italy and Spain. T cells, B-cell-depleted T cells, or PBMCs supplied cDNA or gDNA.

Per the original methods: Estimation of nucleated cell counts relied on the amplification of reference gene primers. Sequencing was performed with immunoSEQ multiplex PCR; in TCRdb, only in-frame clones are kept and a portion is missing. That table gives V, J and clone size, and the DNA gave D and trimming. This table has hundreds of thousands of clones, around 90% appearing once. V dropped 0 bases and J dropped 1; count of bases not matched to a gene: 2. Germline CDR1 reads SGHRS; CDR2 reads YFSETQ. This CDR3 has 15 amino acids. This chain uses TRBV5-1 with TRBJ1-1; 8 nucleotides align to TRBD1. Sequenced sample: peripheral blood. The clonotype was recovered from a woman between 18 and 29 years old with acute or convalescent COVID-19. The CDR3 nucleotides read TGCGCCAGCAGCTTGGACAGGGGGAGGAACACTGAAGCTTTCTTT. Its protein product is CASSLDRGRNTEAFF.